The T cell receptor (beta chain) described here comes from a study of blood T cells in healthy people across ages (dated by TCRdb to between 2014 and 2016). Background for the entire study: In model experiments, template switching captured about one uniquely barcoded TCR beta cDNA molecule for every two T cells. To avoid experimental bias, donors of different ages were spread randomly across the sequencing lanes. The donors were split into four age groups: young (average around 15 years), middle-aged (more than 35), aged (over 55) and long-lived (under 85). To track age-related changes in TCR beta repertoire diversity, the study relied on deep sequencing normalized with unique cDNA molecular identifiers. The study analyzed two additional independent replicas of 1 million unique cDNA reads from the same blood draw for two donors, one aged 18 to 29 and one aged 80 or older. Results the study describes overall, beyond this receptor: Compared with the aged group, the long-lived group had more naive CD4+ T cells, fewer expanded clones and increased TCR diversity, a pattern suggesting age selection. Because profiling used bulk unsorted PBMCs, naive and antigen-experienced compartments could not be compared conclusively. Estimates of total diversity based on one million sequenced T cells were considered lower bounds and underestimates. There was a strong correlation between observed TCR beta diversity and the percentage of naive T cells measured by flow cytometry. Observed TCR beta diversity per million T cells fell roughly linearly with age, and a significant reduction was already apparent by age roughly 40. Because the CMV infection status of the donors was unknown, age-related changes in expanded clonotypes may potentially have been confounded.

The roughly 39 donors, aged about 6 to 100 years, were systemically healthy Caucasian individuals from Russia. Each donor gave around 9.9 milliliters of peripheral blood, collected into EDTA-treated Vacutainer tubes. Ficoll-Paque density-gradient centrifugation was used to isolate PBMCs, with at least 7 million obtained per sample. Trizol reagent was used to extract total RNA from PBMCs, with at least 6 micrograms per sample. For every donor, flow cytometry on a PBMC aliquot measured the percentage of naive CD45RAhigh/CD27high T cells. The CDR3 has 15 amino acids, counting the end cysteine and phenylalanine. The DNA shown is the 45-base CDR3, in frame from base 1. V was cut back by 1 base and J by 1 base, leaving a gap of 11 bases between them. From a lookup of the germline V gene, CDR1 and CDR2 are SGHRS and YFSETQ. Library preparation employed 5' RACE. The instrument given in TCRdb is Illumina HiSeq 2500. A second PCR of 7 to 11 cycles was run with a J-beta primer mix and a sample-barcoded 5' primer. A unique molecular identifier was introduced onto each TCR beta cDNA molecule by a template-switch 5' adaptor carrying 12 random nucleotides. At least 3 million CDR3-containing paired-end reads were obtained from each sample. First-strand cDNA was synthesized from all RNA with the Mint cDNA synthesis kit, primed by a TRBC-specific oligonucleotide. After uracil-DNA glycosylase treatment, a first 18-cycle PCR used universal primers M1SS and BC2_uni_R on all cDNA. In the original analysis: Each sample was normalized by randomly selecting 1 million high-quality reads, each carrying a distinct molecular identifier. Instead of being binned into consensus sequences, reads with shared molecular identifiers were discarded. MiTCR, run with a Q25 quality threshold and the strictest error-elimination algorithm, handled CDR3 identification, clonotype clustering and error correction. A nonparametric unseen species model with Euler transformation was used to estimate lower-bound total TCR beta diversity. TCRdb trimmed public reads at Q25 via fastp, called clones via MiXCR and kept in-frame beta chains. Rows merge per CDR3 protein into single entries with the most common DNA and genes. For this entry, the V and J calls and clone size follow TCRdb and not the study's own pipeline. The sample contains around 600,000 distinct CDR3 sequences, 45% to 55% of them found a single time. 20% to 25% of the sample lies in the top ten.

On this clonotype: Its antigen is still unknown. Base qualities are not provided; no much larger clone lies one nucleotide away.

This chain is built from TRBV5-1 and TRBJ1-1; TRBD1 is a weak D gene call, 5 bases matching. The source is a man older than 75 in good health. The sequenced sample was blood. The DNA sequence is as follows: TGCGCCAGCAGCTTGACAGACGGGGGGAACACTGAAGCTTTCTTT. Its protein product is CASSLTDGGNTEAFF.